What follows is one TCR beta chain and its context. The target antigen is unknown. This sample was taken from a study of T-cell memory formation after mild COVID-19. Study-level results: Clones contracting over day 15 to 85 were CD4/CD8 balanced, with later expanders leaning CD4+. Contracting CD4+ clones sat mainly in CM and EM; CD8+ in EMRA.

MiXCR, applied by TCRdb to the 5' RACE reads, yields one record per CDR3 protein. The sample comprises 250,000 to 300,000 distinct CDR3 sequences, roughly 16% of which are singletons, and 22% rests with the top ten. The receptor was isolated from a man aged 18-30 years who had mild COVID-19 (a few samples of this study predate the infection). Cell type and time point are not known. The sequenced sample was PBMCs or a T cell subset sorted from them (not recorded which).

The CDR3 DNA follows: TGCAGTGCTGGAGGACTAGCGGGGAACAAAGAGACCCAGTACTTC. It yields the protein CSAGGLAGNKETQYF. The chain employs TRBV20-1 and TRBJ2-5, with 12 bases aligning to TRBD2. The CDR3 runs to 15 residues. In germline, CDR1 is DFQATT, CDR2 SNEGSKA (reference sequence). V trimming: 5 bases; J trimming: 3 bases; junction bases outside the gene matches: 7.